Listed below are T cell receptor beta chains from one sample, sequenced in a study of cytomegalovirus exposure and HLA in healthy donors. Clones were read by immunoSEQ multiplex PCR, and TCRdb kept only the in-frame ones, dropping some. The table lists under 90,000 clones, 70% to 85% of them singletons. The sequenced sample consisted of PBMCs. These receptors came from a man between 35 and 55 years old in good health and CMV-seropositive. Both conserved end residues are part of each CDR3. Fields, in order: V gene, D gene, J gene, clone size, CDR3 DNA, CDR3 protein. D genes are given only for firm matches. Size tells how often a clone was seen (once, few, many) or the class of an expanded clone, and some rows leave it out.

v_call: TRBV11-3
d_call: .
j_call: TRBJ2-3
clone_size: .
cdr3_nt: TGTGCCAGCAGCTTACGACACCTCACAGATACGCAGTATTTT
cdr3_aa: CASSLRHLTDTQYF

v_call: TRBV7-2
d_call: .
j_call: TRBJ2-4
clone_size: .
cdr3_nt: TGTGCCAGCAGCTTAGTGTCGGGGGATCAGTACTTC
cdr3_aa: CASSLVSGDQYF

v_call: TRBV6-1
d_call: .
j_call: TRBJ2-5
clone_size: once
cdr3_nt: TGTGCCAGCAGCGTAACAGGGTTTCAAGAGACCCAGTACTTC
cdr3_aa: CASSVTGFQETQYF

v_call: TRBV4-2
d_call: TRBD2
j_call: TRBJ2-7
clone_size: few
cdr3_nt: TGTGCCAGCAGTCCAACCCAAGCGGGGAGCTCCTACGAGCAGTACTTC
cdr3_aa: CASSPTQAGSSYEQYF

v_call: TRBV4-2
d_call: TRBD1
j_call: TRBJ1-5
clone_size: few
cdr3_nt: TGTGCCAGCAGCCAAGGGGAGACAGGGGGCGGTCAGCCCCAGCATTTT
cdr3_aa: CASSQGETGGGQPQHF

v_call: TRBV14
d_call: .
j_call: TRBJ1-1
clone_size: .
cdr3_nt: TGTGCCAGCAGGAAATTGGGGGGTGTCTTGAACACTGAAGCTTTCTTT
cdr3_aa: CASRKLGGVLNTEAFF

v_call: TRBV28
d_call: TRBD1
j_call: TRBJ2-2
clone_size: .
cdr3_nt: TGTGCCAGCAGTTGGGACAGAATGAACACCGGGGAGCTGTTTTTT
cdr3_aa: CASSWDRMNTGELFF

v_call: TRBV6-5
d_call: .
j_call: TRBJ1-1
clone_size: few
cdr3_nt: TGTGCCAGCAGGGTGGGGGGAGGAACTGAAGCTTTCTTT
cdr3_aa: CASRVGGGTEAFF

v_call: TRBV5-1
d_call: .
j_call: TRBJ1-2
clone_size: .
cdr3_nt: TGCGCCAGCAGCTTGACAGGGTATGGCTACACCTTC
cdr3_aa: CASSLTGYGYTF

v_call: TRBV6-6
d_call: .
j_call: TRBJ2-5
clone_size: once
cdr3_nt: TGTGCCAGCACTCCGACCGGGTCCGGTGGGACCCAGTACTTC
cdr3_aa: CASTPTGSGGTQYF

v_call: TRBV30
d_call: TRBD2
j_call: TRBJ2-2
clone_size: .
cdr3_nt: TGTGCCTGGACGCTAGCGGGGGCCCCCACCGGGGAGCTGTTTTTT
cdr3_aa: CAWTLAGAPTGELFF

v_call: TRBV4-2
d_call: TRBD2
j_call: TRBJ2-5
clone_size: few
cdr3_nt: TGTGCCAGCAGCCAAGATGAGACTAGCCTTCGGACCCAGTACTTC
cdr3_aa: CASSQDETSLRTQYF

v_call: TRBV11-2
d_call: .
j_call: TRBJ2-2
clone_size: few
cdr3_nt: TGTGCCAGCACGCGGGGCGCGAACACCGGGGAGCTGTTTTTT
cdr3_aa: CASTRGANTGELFF

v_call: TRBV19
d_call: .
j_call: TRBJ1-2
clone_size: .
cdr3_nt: TGTGCCAGTAGGAAGGACAGCTATGGCTACACCTTC
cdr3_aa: CASRKDSYGYTF

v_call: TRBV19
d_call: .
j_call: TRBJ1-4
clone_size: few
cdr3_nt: TGTGCCAGTAGCACGGGGGGCAGGCCTAATGAAAAACTGTTTTTT
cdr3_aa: CASSTGGRPNEKLFF

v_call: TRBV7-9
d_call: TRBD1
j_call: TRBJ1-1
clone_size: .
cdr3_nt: TGTGCCAGCAGCTCCGGGACAGGGAACACTGAAGCTTTCTTT
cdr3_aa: CASSSGTGNTEAFF

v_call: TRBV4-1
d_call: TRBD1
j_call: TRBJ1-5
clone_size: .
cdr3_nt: TGCGCCAGCAGCAACCGGGACAGAAGCAATCAGCCCCAGCATTTT
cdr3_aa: CASSNRDRSNQPQHF